This T cell receptor beta chain was sequenced in a study of shared clonotypes between healthy human individuals. At deep level, the assay was performed. The data were produced by immunoSEQ multiplex PCR, yet TCRdb's version contains in-frame clones alone and is incomplete. Here the sample spans 400,000 to 500,000 clones, around 78% being singletons. The CDR3 length is 13 residues. Germline V gene sequence: CDR1 GTSNPN, CDR2 SVGIG (reference sequence). V lost 0 bases and J lost 8, with 13 bases in between. For unsorted samples, genomic DNA was extracted from around 86 million PBMCs. Sequenced material: PBMCs. The source is a woman aged 40 to 50 in good health. Some clones in this sample may be carry-over from other donors' samples. V is TRBV30 and J is TRBJ1-2; no clear D. The chain's CDR3 is CAWSVRSVSGYTF. The CDR3, as DNA: TGTGCCTGGAGTGTACGTTCAGTTAGCGGCTACACCTTC.